These 25 T cell receptor beta chains were sequenced from one sample in a study of early T cells in non-severe SARS-CoV-2 infection. TCRdb fed the 5' RACE reads into MiXCR, producing one record per CDR3 protein. The table has around 83,000 distinct CDR3 sequences, about 10% seen once. The sample here was whole blood, taken at baseline. These receptors all stem from an adult who was a healthcare worker with PCR-confirmed SARS-CoV-2 infection or an uninfected control (not recorded which).

The chain couples TRBV28 to TRBJ2-3; D remains ambiguous. Trimming stripped 4 bases from V and 0 bases from J, with 8 bases between. CDR3 length equals 14 residues. CDR1 is MDHEN and CDR2 is SYDVKM in the germline V gene. The CDR3 is CASSSDASTDTQYF. The CDR3 coding sequence is TGTGCCAGCAGTTCGGATGCTAGCACAGATACGCAGTATTTT.

This clonotype was seen a few times. The chain recombines TRBV4-1 with TRBJ2-7, with D maybe TRBD2 (6 bases). This CDR3 comprises 16 residues. Trimming stripped 3 bases from V and 3 bases from J, with 18 bases between. CDR1 is MGHRA, CDR2 YSYEKL, per germline. The CDR3 region is CASSQGSGRSFYEQYF. CDR3 nucleotides: TGCGCCAGCAGCCAGGGGAGCGGGCGCAGCTTCTACGAGCAGTACTTC.

A single count supports this clonotype. The chain couples TRBV12-3 or TRBV12-4 to TRBJ1-2; D is ambiguous. This CDR3 is built from 14 residues. V gave up 6 bases and J gave up 0 bases, with 11 bases separating them. CDR3 bases: TGTGCCAGCAGGGAACAGCAAACTAACTATGGCTACACCTTC. This encodes CASREQQTNYGYTF.

The rearrangement links TRBV15 to TRBJ1-1; D not resolved. Germline V gene lookup returns CDR1 LNHNV and CDR2 YYDKDF (reference sequence). Trimming pared 0 bases from V and 3 bases from J, leaving 14 bases between. This CDR3 contains 16 residues. CDR3 loop: CATSRDLAPLDTEAFF. CDR3 bases: TGTGCCACCAGCAGAGATTTGGCCCCCCTGGACACTGAAGCTTTCTTT.

About this clonotype itself: A much larger clone is a single base away; this may be a read error. This rearrangement joins TRBV7-2 to TRBJ2-2; 8 bases align to TRBD1. The CDR3 sequence is 14 residues long. V was pared by 4 bases and J by 7 bases, with 5 bases of the junction left unmatched. CDR1 SGHTA and CDR2 FQGNSA come from the germline V gene. CDR3: CASSSKGQVGELFF. In nucleotides, the CDR3 is TGTGCCAGCAGCTCGAAGGGACAGGTCGGGGAGCTGTTTTTT.

There are a few counts of this clonotype. V and J are TRBV11-1 and TRBJ2-2; no firm D call. Per the germline V gene, CDR1 is SGHAT and CDR2 is FQDESV (reference sequence). The germline V and J ends were trimmed by 5 bases and 3 bases, with 7 bases remaining between them. This CDR3 has 13 amino acids. This CDR3 reads CASSPIHTGELFF. The CDR3 DNA is TGTGCCAGCAGCCCCATCCACACCGGGGAGCTGTTTTTT.

This rearrangement joins TRBV29-1 to TRBJ2-7; tentative D call: TRBD2 (5 bases). CDR1 SQVTM and CDR2 ANQGSEA come from the germline V gene. V lost 5 bases to trimming and J lost 5 bases, with 13 bases between them. There are 12 residues in the CDR3. The CDR3 sequence: CSVRTHGNEQYF. Here the CDR3 DNA reads TGCAGCGTTCGGACTCACGGAAACGAGCAGTACTTC.

This clonotype was recorded at least ten times. V is TRBV29-1 and J is TRBJ2-7; D is ambiguous. Trimming took 6 bases from V and 0 from J, leaving 6 bases between them. Germline V gene lookup returns CDR1 SQVTM and CDR2 ANQGSEA. The CDR3 runs to 11 residues. The DNA for the CDR3 is TGCAGCGTCAAGAGCTCCTACGAGCAGTACTTC. Its translation is CSVKSSYEQYF.

This clonotype was found a few times. The chain recombines TRBV5-1 with TRBJ1-1; D gene uncertain. The V end was cut by 2 bases, the J end by 4 bases, with 21 bases between. The germline V gene has CDR1 SGHRS and CDR2 YFSETQ. This CDR3 is built from 17 residues. CDR3 region: CASSFGTRGGSGTEAFF. The CDR3 bases are TGCGCCAGCAGCTTTGGAACGCGGGGTGGTTCGGGCACTGAAGCTTTCTTT.

The chain carries TRBV12-3 or TRBV12-4 and TRBJ2-3, with no clear D. This CDR3 region has 15 residues. V gave up 5 bases and J gave up 2 bases, with 14 bases separating them. CDR3 amino acids: CASSPPTENTDTQYF. CDR3 sequence (DNA): TGTGCCAGCAGTCCCCCGACCGAGAACACAGATACGCAGTATTTT.

This clonotype was seen a handful of times. The gene calls are TRBV18 and TRBJ1-1; no clear D gene. The CDR3 is made up of 17 amino acids. The V end lost 3 bases, the J end lost 2 bases, and 19 bases lay between the germline ends. Looked up from germline, CDR1 is KGHSH and CDR2 is LQKENI. The CDR3 here is CASSPRRDFRLNTEAFF. Written as DNA, the CDR3 is TGTGCCAGCTCACCTCGGAGAGATTTCAGGTTAAACACTGAAGCTTTCTTT.

The rearrangement links TRBV7-3 to TRBJ2-1; D possibly corresponds to TRBD2 (5 bases). V dropped 7 bases and J dropped 5 bases, with 18 bases sitting between them. The CDR3 consists of 15 residues. CDR1 is SGHTA and CDR2 is FQGTGA in the germline V gene. CDR3 residues: CASTLGLYGDNEQFF. CDR3 DNA: TGTGCCAGCACCCTGGGCCTCTACGGGGACAATGAGCAGTTCTTC.

A few counts support this clonotype. The chain carries TRBV5-5 and TRBJ2-7, with D possibly TRBD1 on 6 matching bases. The germline V gene encodes CDR1 SGHKS and CDR2 YYEKEE (reference sequence). The ends were cut back, 0 bases at V and 1 base at J, with 14 bases in the middle. This CDR3 spans 16 amino acids. The CDR3 spells CASSLESGARSYEQYF. As DNA, the CDR3 is TGTGCCAGCAGCTTGGAGTCAGGGGCAAGGTCCTACGAGCAGTACTTC.

This clonotype has more than one count but fewer than ten. V gene TRBV7-9 combines with J gene TRBJ2-1; no clear D gene. V was shortened by 4 bases and J by 0 bases, with 10 bases between the two germline ends. This CDR3 has 15 amino acids. Germline CDR1 reads SEHNR; CDR2 reads FQNEAQ (reference sequence). Here the CDR3 DNA reads TGTGCCAGCAGCTCCGGGTGGAGCTCCTACAATGAGCAGTTCTTC. It yields the protein CASSSGWSSYNEQFF.

This clonotype was counted many times. The chain is built from TRBV3-1 and TRBJ2-3; D not resolved. Trimming stripped 2 bases from V and 11 bases from J, with 20 bases between. The V gene's germline CDR1 is LGHDT and CDR2 YNNKEL (reference sequence). The length of the CDR3 is 15 residues. In nucleotides, the CDR3 is TGTGCCAGCAGCCAACGGTCTACGGAAAAGAATGGGCAGTATTTT. Its protein product is CASSQRSTEKNGQYF.

This clonotype has a handful of counts. Since a much larger clone is just one base distant, this may be a read error. The chain combines TRBV7-9 with TRBJ2-5; D is unresolved. The V gene's germline CDR1 is SEHNR and CDR2 FQNEAQ (reference sequence). V lost 2 bases, J lost 1 base, and 5 bases lay in between. This CDR3 has 13 amino acids. The CDR3 spells CASSLFSQETQYF. CDR3 nucleotides: TGTGCCAGCAGCTTATTCAGCCAAGAGACCCAGTACTTC.

V is TRBV6-5 and J is TRBJ2-5, with D perhaps matching TRBD1 (5 bases). Trimming took 0 bases from V and 4 from J, leaving 9 bases between them. The CDR3 is 14 amino acids. Germline CDR1 reads MNHEY; CDR2 reads SVGAGI. CDR3 loop: CASSYSARGETQYF. Written as DNA, the CDR3 is TGTGCCAGCAGTTACTCGGCTAGGGGAGAGACCCAGTACTTC.

This clonotype was counted at least ten times. The gene calls are TRBV10-3 and TRBJ2-2, with TRBD1 identical over 11 bases. J lost 5 bases, V lost 6 bases, and 5 bases had no gene match. From germline, CDR1 is ENHRY and CDR2 SYGVKD. This CDR3 is 15 amino acids long. In DNA form, the CDR3 reads TGTGCCATCAGCTACGGGACAGGGGGTACCGGGGAGCTGTTTTTT. This gives the protein CAISYGTGGTGELFF.

This clonotype was observed at least ten times. J is TRBJ2-3 and V is TRBV28; D perhaps matches TRBD2 (5 bases). The germline V gene has CDR1 MDHEN and CDR2 SYDVKM. The length of the CDR3 is 15 residues. V lost 6 bases, J lost 1 base, and 14 bases lay in between. CDR3 protein: CASSIAGSGTDTQYF. CDR3 DNA sequence: TGTGCCAGCAGCATCGCGGGTAGTGGCACAGATACGCAGTATTTT.

This clonotype was seen ten or more times. The CDR3 here is CASSLIGGELFF. As DNA, the CDR3 is TGTGCCAGCAGTTTGATCGGAGGGGAGCTGTTTTTT. The chain uses TRBV28 and TRBJ2-2, with no clear D. V was trimmed by 3 bases and J by 8 bases, leaving 7 bases between them. Germline lookup yields CDR1 MDHEN and CDR2 SYDVKM. This CDR3 is built from 12 residues.

This clonotype was observed at least ten times. The chain has TRBV28 and TRBJ2-1; D not resolved. CDR3 length equals 16 residues. Trimming removed 8 bases from V and 4 bases from J, with 21 bases in between. Germline V gene lookup returns CDR1 MDHEN and CDR2 SYDVKM. The CDR3 DNA follows: TGTGCCAGCGGCCCCCCCCGTCCGAACCTATACAATGAGCAGTTCTTC. Its protein is CASGPPRPNLYNEQFF.

A few counts support this clonotype. The rearrangement uses TRBV3-1 and TRBJ2-5; 11 bases fit TRBD1. The CDR3 covers 16 residues. The germline CDR1 and CDR2 sequences are LGHDT and YNNKEL (reference sequence). V shed 1 base and J 5 bases; nucleotides not matched to a gene: 6. Written as DNA, the CDR3 is TGTGCCAGCAGCCAAGTCGGACAGGGGGCGCGGGAGACCCAGTACTTC. Translation: CASSQVGQGARETQYF.

This clonotype has ten or more counts. The V and J genes are TRBV24-1 and TRBJ2-2; D may be TRBD2 (6 bases). The CDR3 runs 14 residues. Germline lookup yields CDR1 KGHDR and CDR2 SFDVKD. Trimming stripped 12 bases from V and 2 bases from J, with 15 bases between. The chain's CDR3 is CAPRGTPNTGELFF. CDR3 in DNA: TGTGCCCCGCGGGGTACGCCCAACACCGGGGAGCTGTTTTTT.

This clonotype was seen a few times. The chain uses TRBV2 and TRBJ2-5; possible D gene TRBD2, 7 bases. CDR3 length equals 14 residues. V was shortened by 2 bases and J by 5 bases, with 12 bases between the two germline ends. Germline CDR1 reads SNHLY; CDR2 reads FYNNEI. This CDR3 is CASSESRGGETQYF. The CDR3 bases are TGTGCCAGCAGTGAAAGCAGGGGAGGGGAGACCCAGTACTTC.

The genes are TRBV30 and TRBJ2-7, with D perhaps matching TRBD1 (6 bases). The CDR3 spans 15 residues. CDR1 is GTSNPN and CDR2 is SVGIG in the germline V gene (reference sequence). Trimming took 3 bases from V and 4 from J, leaving 19 bases between them. Here the CDR3 reads CAWRNDRYRVYEQYF. CDR3 nucleotides: TGTGCCTGGAGAAATGACAGGTACAGGGTATACGAGCAGTACTTC. Combining the CDR3 with reference TRBV30 and TRBJ2-7 gives the whole variable domain SQTIHQWPATLVQPVGSPLSLECTVEGTSNPNLYWYRQAAGRGLQLLFYSVGIGQISSEVPQNLSASRPQDRQFILSSKKLLLSDSGFYLCAWRNDRYRVYEQYFGPGTRLTVT.